This record covers a single T cell receptor (beta chain). Its antigen is undetermined. The sample comes from a study of cytomegalovirus exposure and HLA in healthy donors. For the study at large: Early release data held some 80 million unique TCRs from HLA-typed donors. Study observations and caveats: Researchers reportedly found TCR beta sequences accurately predicted most subjects' HLA-A and HLA-B alleles. Presence/absence analyses assumed roughly uniform sequencing depth across donors. Several of the most significant clusters appeared linked to common viral pathogens, based on a later analysis.

It was with 60 Vbeta and 13 Jbeta primers that the PCR ran. Clones were read by immunoSEQ multiplex PCR, and TCRdb kept only the in-frame ones, dropping some. Among about 150,000 clones listed, roughly 80% were seen once. V gave up 5 bases and J gave up 1 base; unmatched junction bases: 4. The CDR3 is made up of 15 amino acids. The germline V gene has CDR1 SGHKS and CDR2 YYEKEE (reference sequence). The rearrangement joins TRBV5-5 to TRBJ2-2; 8 bases agree with TRBD1. The material sequenced was PBMCs. The clonotype originates from a male donor in good health and CMV-seronegative. The CDR3 loop is CASRSGTGNTGELFF. The CDR3 region has the DNA TGTGCCAGCAGGAGTGGGACAGGGAACACCGGGGAGCTGTTTTTT. Drawing the rest from reference TRBV5-5 and TRBJ2-2, the complete variable domain is DAGVTQSPTHLIKTRGQQVTLRCSPISGHKSVSWYQQVLGQGPQFIFQYYEKEERGRGNFPDRFSARQFPNYSSELNVNALLLGDSALYLCASRSGTGNTGELFFGEGSRLTVL.